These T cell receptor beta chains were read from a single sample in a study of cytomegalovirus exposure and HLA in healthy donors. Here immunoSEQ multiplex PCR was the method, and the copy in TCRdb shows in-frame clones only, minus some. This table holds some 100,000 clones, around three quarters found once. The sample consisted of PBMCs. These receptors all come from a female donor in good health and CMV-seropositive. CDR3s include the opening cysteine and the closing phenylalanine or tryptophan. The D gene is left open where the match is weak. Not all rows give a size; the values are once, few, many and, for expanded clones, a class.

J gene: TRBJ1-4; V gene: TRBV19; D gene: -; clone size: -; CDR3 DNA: TGTGCCAGTAGTATAGAAGGCAGGGAGGGTGAAAAACTGTTTTTT; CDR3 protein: CASSIEGREGEKLFF
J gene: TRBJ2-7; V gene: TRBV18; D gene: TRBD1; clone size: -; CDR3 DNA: TGTGCCAGCTCACCATCAGGGACAGGGTCTTACGAGCAGTACTTC; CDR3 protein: CASSPSGTGSYEQYF
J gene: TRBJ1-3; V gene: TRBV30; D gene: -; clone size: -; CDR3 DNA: TGTGCCTGGACCCTAAGGGGGGGCTCCTCTGGAAACACCATATATTTT; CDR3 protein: CAWTLRGGSSGNTIYF
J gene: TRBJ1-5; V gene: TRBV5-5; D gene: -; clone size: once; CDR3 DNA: TGTGCCAGCAGCTTGCAGGAAGATCAGCCCCAGCATTTT; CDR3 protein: CASSLQEDQPQHF
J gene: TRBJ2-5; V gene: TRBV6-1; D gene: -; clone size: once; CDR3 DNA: TGTGCCAGCAGTGGGGCAGGTCAAGAGACCCAGTACTTC; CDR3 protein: CASSGAGQETQYF
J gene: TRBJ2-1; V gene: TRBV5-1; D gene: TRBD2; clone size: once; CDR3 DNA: TGCGCCAGCAGCTTGCTCCCCGGGACTAGCGGGAGCAATGAGCAGTTCTTC; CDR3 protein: CASSLLPGTSGSNEQFF
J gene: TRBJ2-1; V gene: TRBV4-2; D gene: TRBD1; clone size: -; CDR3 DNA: TGTGCCAGCAGCCAAGCCGGGACAGGGGCGGACAATGAGCAGTTCTTC; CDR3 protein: CASSQAGTGADNEQFF
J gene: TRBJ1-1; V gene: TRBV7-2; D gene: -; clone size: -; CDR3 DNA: TGTGCCAGCAGCTATACAGGGTTCAACACTGAAGCTTTCTTT; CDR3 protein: CASSYTGFNTEAFF
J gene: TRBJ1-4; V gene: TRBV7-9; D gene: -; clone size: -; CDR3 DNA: TGTGCCAGCAGCTTAGCTCAGGGTAATGAAAAACTGTTTTTT; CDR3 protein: CASSLAQGNEKLFF
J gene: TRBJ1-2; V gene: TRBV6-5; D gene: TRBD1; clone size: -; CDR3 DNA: TGTGCCAGCAGGGAGAGGACAGGGACAGGCTACACCTTC; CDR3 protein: CASRERTGTGYTF
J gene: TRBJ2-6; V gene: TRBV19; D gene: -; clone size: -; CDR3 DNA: TGTGCCAGTACCGAGGGAGGTGCGGGGGCCAACGTCCTGACTTTC; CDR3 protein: CASTEGGAGANVLTF
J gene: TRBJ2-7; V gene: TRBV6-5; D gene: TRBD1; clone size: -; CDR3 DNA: TGTGCCAGCAGAAACAGGGGGTGGAACGAGCAGTACTTC; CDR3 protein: CASRNRGWNEQYF
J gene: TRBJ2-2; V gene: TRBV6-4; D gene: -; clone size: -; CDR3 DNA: TGTGCCAGCAGGCAGGGGCCGAACACCGGGGAGCTGTTTTTT; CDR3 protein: CASRQGPNTGELFF
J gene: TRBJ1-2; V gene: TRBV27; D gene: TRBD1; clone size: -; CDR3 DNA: TGTGCCAGCAGGACCGGGACAGGGGGAGGATATGGCTACACCTTC; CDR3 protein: CASRTGTGGGYGYTF
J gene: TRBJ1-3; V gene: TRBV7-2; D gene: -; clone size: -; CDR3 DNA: TGTGCCAGCAGCTTACAGGGTTCTGGAAACACCATATATTTT; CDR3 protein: CASSLQGSGNTIYF
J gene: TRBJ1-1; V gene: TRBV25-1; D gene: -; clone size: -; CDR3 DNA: TGTGCCAGCAGATCCGACCGCGGTGACTCTCCTTTGAACACTGAAGCTTTCTTT; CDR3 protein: CASRSDRGDSPLNTEAFF
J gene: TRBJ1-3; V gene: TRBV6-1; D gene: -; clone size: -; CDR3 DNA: TGTGCCAGCAGTGACGGGGTATCCGGAAACACCATATATTTT; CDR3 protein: CASSDGVSGNTIYF
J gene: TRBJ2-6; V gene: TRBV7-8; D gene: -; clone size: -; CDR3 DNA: TGTGCCAGCAGCTTAGTAGTATCTGGGGCCAACGTCCTGACTTTC; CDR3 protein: CASSLVVSGANVLTF
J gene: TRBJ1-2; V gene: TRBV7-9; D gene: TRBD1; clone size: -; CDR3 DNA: TGTGCCAGCAGCTGGGACAGGGAGTATGGCTACACCTTC; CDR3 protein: CASSWDREYGYTF
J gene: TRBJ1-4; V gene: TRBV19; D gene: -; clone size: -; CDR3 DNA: TGTGCCAGTAGAACGTCCTACCCAGGGCAAGCCCGGGAAAAACTGTTTTTT; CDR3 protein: CASRTSYPGQAREKLFF
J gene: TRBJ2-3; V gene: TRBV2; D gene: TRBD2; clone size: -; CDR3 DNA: TGTGCCAGCAGTGAAGGACTAGCAGGCGATACGCAGTATTTT; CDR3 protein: CASSEGLAGDTQYF
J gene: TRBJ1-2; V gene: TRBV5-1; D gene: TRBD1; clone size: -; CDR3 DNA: TGCGCCAGCATCCCCCACAGGGGGCCCTTAGGCTACACCTTC; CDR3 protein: CASIPHRGPLGYTF
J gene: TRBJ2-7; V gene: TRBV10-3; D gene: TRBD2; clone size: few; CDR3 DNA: TGTGCCATCAGTGCCACTAGCGGCTCCTACGAGCAGTACTTC; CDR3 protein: CAISATSGSYEQYF
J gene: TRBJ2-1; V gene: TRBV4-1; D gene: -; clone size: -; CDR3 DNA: TGCGCCAGCAGCCAACCTAACAATGAGCAGTTCTTC; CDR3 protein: CASSQPNNEQFF
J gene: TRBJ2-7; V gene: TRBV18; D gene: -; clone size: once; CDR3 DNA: TGTGCCAGCTCTGGCAGGGTTTCCAACGAGCAGTACTTC; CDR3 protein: CASSGRVSNEQYF
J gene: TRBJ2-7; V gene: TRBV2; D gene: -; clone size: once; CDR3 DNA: TGTGCCACCCGAGGGGACTTAAACTACGAGCAGTACTTC; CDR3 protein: CATRGDLNYEQYF
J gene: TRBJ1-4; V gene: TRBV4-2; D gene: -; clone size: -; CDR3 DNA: TGTGCCAGCAGCCAAGATAGGGGCAGTGGAGATGAAAAACTGTTTTTT; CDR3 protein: CASSQDRGSGDEKLFF
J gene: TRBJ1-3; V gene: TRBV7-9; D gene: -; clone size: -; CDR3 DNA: TGTGCCAGCAGCTTCCTAGGAAACACCATATATTTT; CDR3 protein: CASSFLGNTIYF
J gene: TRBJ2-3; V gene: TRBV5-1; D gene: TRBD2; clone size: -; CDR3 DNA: TGCGCCAGCAGCCCGGGAGGGAGGAACACAGATACGCAGTATTTT; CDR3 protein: CASSPGGRNTDTQYF
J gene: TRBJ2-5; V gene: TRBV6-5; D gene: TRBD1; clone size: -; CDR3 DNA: TGTGCCAGCAGTACGGACAGGGGGCACGGGGAGACCCAGTACTTC; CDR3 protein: CASSTDRGHGETQYF
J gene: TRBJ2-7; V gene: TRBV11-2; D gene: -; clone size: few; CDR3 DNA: TGTGCCAGCAGACCCCTCCGGGCAGGGGGGTCCTACGAGCAGTACTTC; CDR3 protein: CASRPLRAGGSYEQYF
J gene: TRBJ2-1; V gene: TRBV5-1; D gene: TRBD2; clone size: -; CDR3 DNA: TGCGCCAGCAGCTTAGGGACTAGCGGATTCTACAATGAGCAGTTCTTC; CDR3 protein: CASSLGTSGFYNEQFF